The subject of this entry is one T cell receptor (beta chain). This clone was recorded once. Its antigen has not been determined. Base quality data are lacking; no much larger clone is found one base away. Whole blood was collected in K2EDTA tubes by collaborating institutions according to the institutions' own protocols. Collaborator samples were shipped for TCRbeta analysis as frozen whole blood, isolated PBMCs, or DNA extracted from either sample type. TCRbeta CDR3 regions were amplified from genomic DNA by means of the immunoSEQ Assay, a bias-controlled multiplex PCR. From the authors' description of their analysis: Within the assay, amplification of reference gene primers was used to estimate how many nucleated cells each sample contained. To quantify the absolute abundance of each unique TCRbeta CDR3 rearrangement, sequence reads were collapsed and filtered. For each sample, productive Simpson clonality was calculated as the square root of Simpson's diversity index over productive rearrangements. TCRdb obtained this table from immuneACCESS and retained in-frame rearrangements with V and J assigned. These tables miss some clones; where compared with another copy, unresolved V genes account for less than half of the shortfall, and the remainder is unexplained. From that table come the V and J calls and clone size; the DNA was used to work out D and trimming. The sample profile shows approximately 100,000 clones; about 84% of them were found once. The ten largest clones capture nearly 4.5% of the sample.

The sample belongs to a study of blood T cell repertoires in COVID-19 (TCRdb year 2020). A note on the overall study: The collaborator samples originated in the United States, Italy and Spain and spanned the acute and convalescent phases of COVID-19. The material from the prospective study consisted of cDNA or gDNA derived from T cells, B-cell-depleted T cells, or PBMCs. Deeply sampled blood TCRbeta repertoires from subjects exposed to, actively infected with, or recovered from COVID-19 were included in the dataset. A freely available public database, intended as a resource for researchers studying the immune response to SARS-CoV-2, is where the repertoires were released. The samples were drawn from two sources: the first 160 participants of the ongoing ImmuneRACE study, and 950 to 1,500 subjects contributed by 6 global collaborators. A de-identified subject ID, COVID-19 status, age in years and sex were almost always included in the sample metadata. Where available, HLA class I and class II types were obtained from metadata supplied by the sample provider rather than from assay-based typing.

Deletion took 1 base off V and 0 bases off J, with a span of 9 bases between the germline ends. The germline V gene (reference sequence) supplies CDR1 LNHDA and CDR2 SQIVND. Spanning cysteine to phenylalanine, the CDR3 consists of 15 amino acids. Only CDR3 DNA remains: 45 bases, in frame from the first base. Broader findings and caveats from the paper: The amount of clinical and demographic metadata varied by source and participant and was provided uncurated.

This TCR derives from a man in his 60s with acute or convalescent COVID-19. The source material was peripheral blood. The receptor chain draws on TRBV19 and TRBJ1-1; matching of 5 bases hints at TRBD1 as the D gene. This receptor carries the CDR3 CASSIGGVLNTEAFF. The sequenced DNA is TGTGCCAGTAGTATAGGGGGGGTGTTGAACACTGAAGCTTTCTTT.